These T cell receptor beta chains were read from a single sample in a study of a mutant IDH1 vaccine in newly diagnosed glioma. Their antigen targets remain unknown. Libraries were prepared by immunoSEQ multiplex PCR; TCRdb keeps only in-frame clonotypes and omits some of them. The sample lists 49,000 or so clones, roughly 78% seen once, with approximately 1.8% in the top ten. The sample consisted of PBMCs, taken from a glioma patient whose treatment included an IDH1 peptide vaccine. The receptors here all came from a woman aged 40-49 years with glioma. Both conserved end residues are part of each CDR3. D genes are given only for firm matches. Clone size is not always given. Where it is, it says once, few, many or a class for expanded clones.

clone_size	v_call	j_call	d_call	cdr3_nt	cdr3_aa
-	TRBV7-2	TRBJ1-2	TRBD1	TGTGCCAGCAGCTTCGCACAGGGGGGCTATGGCTACACCTTC	CASSFAQGGYGYTF
-	TRBV6-1	TRBJ1-2	-	TGTGCCAGCAGTGGCTATAACTATGGCTACACCTTC	CASSGYNYGYTF
-	TRBV2	TRBJ2-1	TRBD2	TGTGCCAGCAGTGAGGTTACTAGCGGGGTGGGTGAGCAGTTCTTC	CASSEVTSGVGEQFF
-	TRBV30	TRBJ2-3	-	TGTGCCTGGAGGTCGGGAGCTAGCACAGATACGCAGTATTTT	CAWRSGASTDTQYF
-	TRBV5-4	TRBJ1-2	-	TGTGCCAGCAGCTACCTGTCGATTCCTGGACACGCTGCGTATGGCTACACCTTC	CASSYLSIPGHAAYGYTF
once	TRBV19	TRBJ2-1	TRBD2	TGTGCCAGTAGGCGGACTAGCGGGGGTTACAATGAGCAGTTCTTC	CASRRTSGGYNEQFF
-	TRBV18	TRBJ1-5	-	TGTGCCAGCTCACGGACAGACAATCAGCCCCAGCATTTT	CASSRTDNQPQHF
-	TRBV2	TRBJ1-4	-	TGTGCCAGCAGTGAAGACCGGACAACTAATGAAAAACTGTTTTTT	CASSEDRTTNEKLFF
-	TRBV5-1	TRBJ1-6	-	TGCGCCAGCAGCTCTGGATTGTCAGATAATTCACCCCTCCACTTT	CASSSGLSDNSPLHF
-	TRBV30	TRBJ2-7	-	TGTGCCTGGAGAGGCGCCGGGGTGGCCGAGCAGTACTTC	CAWRGAGVAEQYF
-	TRBV5-1	TRBJ2-2	-	TGCGCCAGCAGCGTTAGATCCGATGGGGAGCTGTTTTTT	CASSVRSDGELFF
-	TRBV5-5	TRBJ1-5	-	TGTGCCAGCAGCTTGGATGTTCGTCAGCCCCAGCATTTT	CASSLDVRQPQHF
-	TRBV6-5	TRBJ2-6	-	TGTGCCAGCAGTTACTCGGGACAAACCAACGTCCTGACTTTC	CASSYSGQTNVLTF
-	TRBV6-6	TRBJ1-3	-	TGTGCCAGCAGTAGGACACTCTCTGGAAACACCATATATTTT	CASSRTLSGNTIYF
-	TRBV12-5	TRBJ2-1	-	TGTGCTAGTGATGAGCAGTTCTTC	CASDEQFF
once	TRBV6-5	TRBJ2-3	TRBD2	TGTGCCAGCCGTAGCGGGGGGTCTAGCACAGATACGCAGTATTTT	CASRSGGSSTDTQYF
once	TRBV4-3	TRBJ2-2	-	TGCGCCAGCAGCGCCCTTAGGAACGGGGAGCTGTTTTTT	CASSALRNGELFF
-	TRBV30	TRBJ1-1	TRBD1	TGTGCCTGGAGTGTAACAGGGGACACTGAAGCTTTCTTT	CAWSVTGDTEAFF
-	TRBV9	TRBJ2-2	TRBD2	TGTGCCAGCAGCGTAGCAAGAGCGGGGGGGGAGCTGTTTTTT	CASSVARAGGELFF
-	TRBV6-1	TRBJ2-3	TRBD2	TGTGCCAGCAGTGTACTAGCGGGGACCACCAGGGCAGATACGCAGTATTTT	CASSVLAGTTRADTQYF
-	TRBV5-4	TRBJ2-7	TRBD2	TGTGCCAGCAGCCCTAGCGGACGTCCCGACTACGAGCAGTACTTC	CASSPSGRPDYEQYF
-	TRBV2	TRBJ1-5	-	TGTGCCAGCAGTGGGTGGGGGGAACGGATCGAGAATCAGCCCCAGCATTTT	CASSGWGERIENQPQHF
-	TRBV21-1	TRBJ1-6	-	TGTGCCAGCAGCGCCTTGCAGGGAGGAAATTCACCCCTCCACTTT	CASSALQGGNSPLHF
-	TRBV5-4	TRBJ2-6	-	TGTGCCAGCAGCTTCGGGGGGCGGAGCTCTGGGGCCAACGTCCTGACTTTC	CASSFGGRSSGANVLTF